These T cell receptor beta chains were read from a single sample in a study of technical replicates of blood from a few donors. Generated by immunoSEQ multiplex PCR, the TCRdb table keeps only in-frame clones and is missing some. The sample consists of more than 10,000 clones, approximately 96% of them appearing once. The specimen sequenced was PBMCs. The source of these receptors is a human donor in good health. The CDR3 runs from the conserved cysteine through the conserved F or W. A D gene is named only where the DNA matches it firmly. Expanded clones get a size class; other rows say once, few or many, or leave the size out.

V,length,D,size,J,DNA,CDR3
TRBV21-1,16,.,.,TRBJ2-5,TGTGCCAGCAGCAACCTTTGCGGACAGGGCCAAGAGACCCAGTACTTC,CASSNLCGQGQETQYF
TRBV30,11,.,.,TRBJ2-7,TGTGCCTGGTCACAGGGCTACGAGCAGTACTTC,CAWSQGYEQYF
TRBV5-1,13,.,.,TRBJ2-1,TGCGCCAGCAGCTTGGAACAGGGAAATGAGCAGTTCTTC,CASSLEQGNEQFF
TRBV25-1,14,TRBD1,.,TRBJ2-7,TGTGCCAGCAGTGATTCACAGGGGGGCTACGAGCAGTACTTC,CASSDSQGGYEQYF
TRBV2,23,.,few,TRBJ2-2,TGTGCCAGCAGTGCCTTTAGGGGACAGGGGGCAGGACTAGCGGGAGCGAACACCGGGGAGCTGTTTTTT,CASSAFRGQGAGLAGANTGELFF
TRBV28,14,TRBD2,.,TRBJ2-7,TGTGCCAGCGACAGGACTAGCGGGAGAAGTGAGCAGTACTTC,CASDRTSGRSEQYF
TRBV18,16,TRBD2,.,TRBJ2-2,TGTGCCAGCTCACCCGGGACTAGCGGTAACACCGGGGAGCTGTTTTTT,CASSPGTSGNTGELFF
TRBV14,17,TRBD1,.,TRBJ2-5,TGTGCCAGCAGCCAAGATCTATGGGGGACAGGGCCAGAGACCCAGTACTTC,CASSQDLWGTGPETQYF
TRBV27,15,TRBD1,.,TRBJ1-4,TGTGCCAGCAGTTTATCGGACAGGGGGCGGGAAAAACTGTTTTTT,CASSLSDRGREKLFF
TRBV4-1,18,.,.,TRBJ1-1,TGCGCCAGCAGCCAGCCACATGGGGGCGCGGCCGGGAACACTGAAGCTTTCTTT,CASSQPHGGAAGNTEAFF
TRBV5-1,17,TRBD2,.,TRBJ2-2,TGCGCCAGCGGTGAACCGGGACTAGCGGGAGGCGCCGGGGAGCTGTTTTTT,CASGEPGLAGGAGELFF
TRBV6-4,16,TRBD2,.,TRBJ2-5,TGTGCCAGCAGTGCCGTGGCGGGAGAGGGGCGAGAGACCCAGTACTTC,CASSAVAGEGRETQYF
TRBV7-6,15,.,.,TRBJ2-1,TGTGCCAGCAGCTTAGTAGGGGGTAGCGGGAATGAGCAGTTCTTC,CASSLVGGSGNEQFF
TRBV9,16,.,.,TRBJ1-2,TGTGCCAGCACCCTAGGGGGATCAGGGGAATACTATGGCTACACCTTC,CASTLGGSGEYYGYTF
TRBV5-1,16,.,.,TRBJ2-1,TGCGCCAGCAGCTTGGGGTCCTTTAGCTCCTACAATGAGCAGTTCTTC,CASSLGSFSSYNEQFF
TRBV5-1,14,TRBD1,.,TRBJ2-2,TGCGCCAGCAGCTTCCCAGGGGGCACCGGGGAGCTGTTTTTT,CASSFPGGTGELFF
TRBV5-1,15,.,.,TRBJ2-1,TGCGCCAGCAGCTTGACCGACAGCTCCTACAATGAGCAGTTCTTC,CASSLTDSSYNEQFF
TRBV25-1,11,.,.,TRBJ1-2,TGTGCCAGCAGTGAAGGAGCTCGCTACACCTTC,CASSEGARYTF
TRBV4-2,13,.,.,TRBJ1-2,TGTGCCAGCAGCCAAGTTGCAGGGGTGGGCTACACCTTC,CASSQVAGVGYTF
TRBV5-1,17,TRBD1,.,TRBJ1-2,TGCGCCAGCAGCTTAAGATCTACGGGACAGGGTGTCTATGGCTACACCTTC,CASSLRSTGQGVYGYTF
TRBV11-2,12,.,.,TRBJ2-1,TGTGCCAGCAGCTCCCAGGGGCATGAGCAGTTCTTC,CASSSQGHEQFF
TRBV4-2,19,.,.,TRBJ2-6,TGTGCCAGCAGCCAAGATTTTATCTCGGGGGAGGCTGGGGCCAACGTCCTGACTTTC,CASSQDFISGEAGANVLTF
TRBV10-3,16,.,once,TRBJ2-2,TGTGCCATCAGTGAGTCCTTGCGGTCGAACACCGGGGAGCTGTTTTTT,CAISESLRSNTGELFF